Reported below is one T cell receptor (beta chain). The data derive from a study of response to subunit inactivated influenza vaccine. CDR3 size: 14 residues. MiXCR, run by TCRdb on the RT-PCR reads, gives a single entry per CDR3 protein. The sample records about 540,000 distinct CDR3 sequences, around 25% being singletons. The sample was also linked to a second study, of T cells expressing NK-cell markers. From that report: Generation of TCR beta cDNA was performed by 5'RACE template switching incorporating UMIs. Among eight sequenced donors, seven carried HCMV seropositivity while one was seronegative. Of the CD8+ T cell pool in 5 to 7 donors, roughly 1.0-8% was accounted for by dominant NKG2C+ clonotypes. The same clonotypes also predominated in the CD3+CD56-NKG2C+ fraction of four donors. Whether expanded NKG2C+ T cell clones were HCMV specific stayed uncertain.

V is TRBV21-1 and J is TRBJ2-1; TRBD1, the table's D call, lacks a check against the DNA. TRBV21-1 is a pseudogene locus. The origin of this receptor is a man in his fifties or sixties who received an inactivated influenza vaccine. The sample consisted of CD4+ T cells sorted from PBMCs, taken roughly 12 days after vaccination. CDR3 nucleotides: TGTGCCAGCAGGCCCTTTGGGGGCAACAATGAGCAGTTCTTC. Its translation is CASRPFGGNNEQFF.